The sequence of this T cell receptor (beta chain) was determined in a study of control samples from healthy donors and cancer patients. Here immunoSEQ multiplex PCR was the method, and the copy in TCRdb shows in-frame clones only, minus some. The sample has tens of thousands of clones, more than 85% seen once; the top ten hold over 0.95%. The sample was PBMCs. This clonotype originated in a woman in her thirties or forties with lung cancer.

CDR3 amino acids: CASKGGTEAFF. The CDR3 DNA is TGTGCCAGCAAAGGAGGCACTGAAGCTTTCTTT. The chain couples TRBV6-5 to TRBJ1-1; no firm D call. CDR3 length: 11 amino acids. With 7 bases removed from V and 4 bases from J, the gap between germline ends came to 7 bases. CDR1 MNHEY and CDR2 SVGAGI come from the germline V gene.